The clone carrying this TCR beta chain was observed a few times. Generated by immunoSEQ multiplex PCR, the TCRdb table keeps only in-frame clones and is missing some. The data contain around 7,000 clones, 48% of them singletons. The sample is drawn from a study of neoadjuvant anti-PD-1 for oral cavity cancer. Study information: Patients mostly received three to four biweekly nivolumab doses at 3 mg/kg before surgery.

Patients had HPV-negative, locally advanced oral cavity squamous cell carcinoma. V dropped 5 bases and J dropped 3 bases, with 10 bases sitting between them. Looked up from germline, CDR1 is MNHEY and CDR2 is SMNVEV (reference sequence). The CDR3 extends over 14 amino acids. The J gene is TRBJ2-2, the V gene TRBV27; possibly TRBD1 or TRBD2 for D (5 bases each). The specimen was tumor tissue, collected before nivolumab (anti-PD-1) treatment. The TCR comes from a person aged 40 to 85 with oral cavity squamous cell carcinoma. In DNA form, the CDR3 reads TGTGCCAGCAGTCCCGGGACCCACACCGGGGAGCTGTTTTTT. Encoded protein: CASSPGTHTGELFF.